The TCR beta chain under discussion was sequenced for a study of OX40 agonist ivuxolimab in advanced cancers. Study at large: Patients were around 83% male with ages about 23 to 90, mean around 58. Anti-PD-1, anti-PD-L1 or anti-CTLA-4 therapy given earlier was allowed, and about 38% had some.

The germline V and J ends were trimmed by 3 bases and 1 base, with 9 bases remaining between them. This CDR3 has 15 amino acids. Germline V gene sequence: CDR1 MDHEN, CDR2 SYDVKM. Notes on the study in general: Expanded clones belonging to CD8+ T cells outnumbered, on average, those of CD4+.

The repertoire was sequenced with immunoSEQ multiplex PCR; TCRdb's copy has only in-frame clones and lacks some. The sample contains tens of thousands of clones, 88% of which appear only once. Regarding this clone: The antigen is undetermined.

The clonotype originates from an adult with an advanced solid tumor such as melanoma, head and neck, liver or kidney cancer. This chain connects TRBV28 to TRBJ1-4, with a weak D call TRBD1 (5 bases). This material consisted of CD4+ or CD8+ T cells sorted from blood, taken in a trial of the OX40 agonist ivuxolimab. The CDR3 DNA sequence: TGTGCCAGCAGTTTGACGCAGGGAACTAATGAAAAACTGTTTTTT. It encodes CASSLTQGTNEKLFF.